These 9 T cell receptor beta chains share one sample of origin, sequenced in a study of shared clonotypes between healthy human individuals. Sequenced by immunoSEQ multiplex PCR; TCRdb stores in-frame clones only, minus some. The data hold over a million clones, with more than 75% observed a single time. Sequencing was carried out using memory CD4+ T cells from PBMCs. As to subset: CD45RA-negative fraction. These receptors all stem from a young man in good health. Some clones in this sample may be carry-over from other donors' samples.

The DNA of the CDR3 is TGTGCCAGCAGTTTAAGGACACGGGGCTACACCTTC. Protein: CASSLRTRGYTF. The chain combines TRBV28 with TRBJ1-2; perhaps TRBD1 as D (5 bases). The ends were cut back, 2 bases at V and 8 bases at J, with 9 bases in the middle. The germline V gene has CDR1 MDHEN and CDR2 SYDVKM. The CDR3 length is 12 residues.

DNA of the CDR3: TGTGCCAGCGGGGGGACTGTTTACAATGAGCAGTTCTTC. Residues: CASGGTVYNEQFF. This chain links TRBV2 with TRBJ2-1; tentatively, D is TRBD2 (6 bases). Germline CDR1 and CDR2: SNHLY and FYNNEI. The CDR3 spans 13 residues. Deletions cut 8 bases from V and 4 bases from J, with 12 bases between.

V gene TRBV6-1 combines with J gene TRBJ1-1; TRBD1 is a possible D gene (6 bases). This CDR3 contains 12 residues. V lost 8 bases and J 5 bases, leaving 12 bases between the germline ends. Germline CDR1 and CDR2: MNHNS and SASEGT. The CDR3: CASLGGLTEAFF. CDR3 nucleotides: TGTGCCAGCTTGGGGGGGCTGACTGAAGCTTTCTTT.

The genes are TRBV5-4 and TRBJ2-3; D gene unclear. The CDR3 spans 15 residues. Trimming removed 0 bases from V and 5 bases from J, with 13 bases in between. Per germline, CDR1 SGHNT and CDR2 YYREEE (reference sequence). The CDR3 reads CASSLAAGDVDTQYF. The CDR3 DNA is TGTGCCAGCAGCTTGGCTGCTGGAGACGTAGATACGCAGTATTTT.

This rearrangement joins TRBV28 to TRBJ1-2; 9 nucleotides line up with TRBD1. The trim removed 4 bases at V and 4 bases at J, leaving 4 bases unmatched. The CDR3 extends over 14 amino acids. Germline assignment: CDR1 MDHEN and CDR2 SYDVKM. Written as DNA, the CDR3 is TGTGCCAGCAGTTGGACAGGGGCTGCCTATGGCTACACCTTC. It codes for CASSWTGAAYGYTF.

This chain uses TRBV2 with TRBJ2-7; D is ambiguous. The V end was cut by 7 bases, the J end by 3 bases, with 7 bases between. From germline, CDR1 is SNHLY and CDR2 FYNNEI. This CDR3 spans 11 amino acids. CDR3 loop: CASTPVYEQYF. The CDR3 nucleotides read TGTGCCAGCACCCCAGTCTACGAGCAGTACTTC.

A word on this clone: At the DNA level, this CDR3 is encoded by other sequences in the same sample as well. This chain joins TRBV7-6 and TRBJ1-1, with D unresolved. The V end was cut by 5 bases, the J end by 2 bases, with 9 bases between. Germline V gene lookup returns CDR1 SGHVS and CDR2 FNYEAQ. The CDR3 is 13 residues long. This chain's CDR3 is CASSPKANTEAFF. In DNA form, the CDR3 reads TGTGCCAGCAGCCCCAAGGCTAACACTGAAGCTTTCTTT.

The J gene is TRBJ2-7, the V gene TRBV28; 11 bases align to TRBD2. The V and J ends lost 8 bases and 6 bases, in that order; junction bases with no gene match: 9. From germline, CDR1 is MDHEN and CDR2 SYDVKM. The CDR3 runs to 14 residues. The CDR3 protein is CASGTSGRVLEQYF. The CDR3 bases are TGTGCCAGCGGAACTAGCGGGAGAGTCCTCGAGCAGTACTTC.

The chain carries TRBV7-2 and TRBJ2-7; the D call may be TRBD1 or TRBD2 (5 bases each). The CDR3 contains 14 residues. The V and J ends lost 5 bases and 7 bases respectively, with 18 bases between them. Germline lookup yields CDR1 SGHTA and CDR2 FQGNSA. The CDR3 coding sequence is TGTGCCAGCAGCGGAAGGGCAGGGACGGGGGAGCAGTACTTC. Translation: CASSGRAGTGEQYF.